This paragraph reports one T cell receptor (beta chain). Its target is not known. At the DNA level, this CDR3 is encoded by other sequences in the same sample as well. CDR3 length: 15 amino acids. Germline assignment: CDR1 SGHNT and CDR2 YYREEE (reference sequence). V lost 4 bases, J lost 4 bases, and 9 bases stayed unmatched. This entry belongs to a study of shared clonotypes between healthy human individuals. The investigators split CD4+ cells into a CD45RA+ naive subset and a CD45RA-negative memory subset. Sequenced by immunoSEQ multiplex PCR; TCRdb stores in-frame clones only, minus some. The sample includes roughly 1.4 million clones, just under 99% of them seen just once. Broader study findings: Only a few donors were included, so the genetic and exposure-history diversity represented was limited.

Material: naive CD4+ T cells sorted from blood. Documented subset: CD45RA+ positively selected. This chain links TRBV5-4 with TRBJ2-7; 9 bases agree with TRBD1. The clonotype comes from a man between 25 and 39 years old in good health. DNA for the CDR3: TGTGCCAGCAGCAGTCCGGGACAGGGTTTATACGAGCAGTACTTC. Protein product: CASSSPGQGLYEQYF.